This T cell receptor (beta chain) was identified in a study of shared clonotypes between healthy human individuals. Findings of the study overall: Few donors restricted represented genetic and exposure-history diversity. Clonotype sharing across donors was expected to vary with sequencing depth.

The protocol was immunoSEQ multiplex PCR, while the TCRdb copy is restricted to in-frame clones and leaves out a portion. The table includes 1,500,000 or so clones, 98% detected once. As to this clone: Its antigen is undetermined.

V shed 1 base and J shed 2 bases, with 5 bases lying between them. This CDR3 has 13 amino acids. Germline V lookup: CDR1 LNHNV, CDR2 YYDKDF (reference sequence). The specimen was naive CD4+ T cells sorted from blood. The subset is: CD45RA+ positively selected. The receptor's source is a young man in good health. The chain employs TRBV15 and TRBJ1-2; D remains unclear. The CDR3 reads CATSRVSNYGYTF. In DNA form, the CDR3 reads TGTGCCACCAGCAGAGTGTCCAACTATGGCTACACCTTC.